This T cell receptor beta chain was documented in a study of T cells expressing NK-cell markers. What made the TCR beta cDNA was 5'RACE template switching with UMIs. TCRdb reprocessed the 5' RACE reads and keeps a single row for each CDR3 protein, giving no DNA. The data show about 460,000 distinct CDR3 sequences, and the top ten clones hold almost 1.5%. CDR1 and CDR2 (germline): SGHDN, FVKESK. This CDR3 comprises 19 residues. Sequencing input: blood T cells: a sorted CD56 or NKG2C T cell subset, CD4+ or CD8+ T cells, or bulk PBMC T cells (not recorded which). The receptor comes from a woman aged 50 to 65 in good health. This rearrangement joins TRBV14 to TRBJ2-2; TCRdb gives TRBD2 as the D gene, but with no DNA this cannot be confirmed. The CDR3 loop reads CASSRYLLAGFSNTGELFF. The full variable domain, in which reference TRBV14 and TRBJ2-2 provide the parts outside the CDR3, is EAGVTQFPSHSVIEKGQTVTLRCDPISGHDNLYWYRRVMGKEIKFLLHFVKESKQDESGMPNNRFLAERTGGTYSTLKVQPAELEDSGVYFCASSRYLLAGFSNTGELFFGEGSRLTVL.